The 20 T cell receptor beta chains in this list originate from one sample, sequenced in a study of cytomegalovirus exposure and HLA in healthy donors. Profiling relied on immunoSEQ multiplex PCR, and the TCRdb table lists in-frame clones only, not all of them. This sample has some 170,000 clones, with around 86% found just once. Sequenced material: PBMCs. The receptors stem from a man between 18 and 35 years old in good health and CMV-seropositive.

This chain links TRBV7-3 with TRBJ2-5, with 7 positions matching TRBD2. V dropped 2 bases and J dropped 5; count of bases not matched to a gene: 5. The CDR3 loop spans 14 amino acids. Germline V gives CDR1 SGHTA, CDR2 FQGTGA. CDR3 bases: TGTGCCAGCAGCTTAGTTGGGGGGGTGGAGACCCAGTACTTC. This translates into CASSLVGGVETQYF.

The genes are TRBV9 and TRBJ1-6; tentatively, D is TRBD1 (5 bases). There are 13 residues in the CDR3. Deletions cut 3 bases from V and 10 bases from J, with 11 bases between. CDR1 and CDR2 (germline): SGDLS, YYNGEE. CDR3 loop: CASSGGGGSPLHF. The CDR3 DNA is TGTGCCAGCAGCGGGGGCGGGGGGTCACCCCTCCACTTT. Filled out from reference TRBV9 and TRBJ1-6, the complete variable domain reads DSGVTQTPKHLITATGQRVTLRCSPRSGDLSVYWYQQSLDQGLQFLIQYYNGEERAKGNILERFSAQQFPDLHSELNLSSLELGDSALYFCASSGGGGSPLHFGNGTRLTVT.

As concerns this clone: The sample contains more than one DNA sequence encoding this CDR3. The chain employs TRBV27 and TRBJ2-3, with 8 bases fitting TRBD2. The CDR3 loop spans 15 amino acids. Germline CDR1 is MNHEY and CDR2 is SMNVEV (reference sequence). J lost 0 bases, V lost 5 bases, and 4 bases had no gene match. Here the CDR3 reads CASSQTSGSTDTQYF. As DNA, the CDR3 is TGTGCCAGCAGTCAAACTAGCGGTAGCACAGATACGCAGTATTTT.

This clone was recorded only once. The chain combines TRBV7-2 with TRBJ1-5; D call uncertain. Looked up from germline, CDR1 is SGHTA and CDR2 is FQGNSA. Trimming removed 4 bases from V and 8 bases from J, with 9 bases in between. The CDR3 has 12 amino acids. The CDR3 nucleotides read TGTGCCAGCAGCTCAACTCGAGAGCCCCAGCATTTT. Protein sequence: CASSSTREPQHF. The full variable domain, rest sourced from reference TRBV7-2 and TRBJ1-5, is GAGVSQSPSNKVTEKGKDVELRCDPISGHTALYWYRQSLGQGLEFLIYFQGNSAPDKSGLPSDRFSAERTGGSVSTLTIQRTQQEDSAVYLCASSSTREPQHFGDGTRLSIL.

This clone has only one observation. The chain carries TRBV29-1 and TRBJ2-1, with D hard to call. Per germline, CDR1 SQVTM and CDR2 ANQGSEA. V gave up 2 bases and J gave up 6 bases, with 5 bases separating them. The CDR3 consists of 11 residues. The CDR3 is CSVEPGNEQFF. The CDR3 DNA sequence: TGCAGCGTTGAACCGGGCAATGAGCAGTTCTTC.

This clone has a handful of counts. This chain uses TRBV2 with TRBJ1-5; the D is unclear. Trimming removed 6 bases from V and 4 bases from J, with 13 bases in between. Germline V CDR1 and CDR2: SNHLY, FYNNEI. The CDR3 spans 14 residues. As DNA, the CDR3 is TGTGCCAGCAGCTCGCAAGGAGGGAATCAGCCCCAGCATTTT. Protein product: CASSSQGGNQPQHF.

The chain recombines TRBV9 with TRBJ2-7; 8 nucleotides line up with TRBD1. This CDR3 spans 16 amino acids. The germline CDR1 and CDR2 sequences are SGDLS and YYNGEE. V was clipped by 3 bases and J by 4 bases; unmatched bases: 12. The CDR3 sequence is CASSAHRGDLPYEQYF. CDR3 in DNA: TGTGCCAGCAGCGCCCACAGGGGGGACCTCCCATACGAGCAGTACTTC.

The chain couples TRBV11-2 to TRBJ1-1; 7 bases line up with TRBD1. V shed 5 bases, J shed 3 bases, and the junction held 3 bases outside the gene matches. The CDR3 is 13 amino acids. Per the germline V gene, CDR1 is SGHAT and CDR2 is FQNNGV. The CDR3 DNA is TGTGCCAGCAGCCTTACAGGGGACACTGAAGCTTTCTTT. Translating gives CASSLTGDTEAFF.

The chain links TRBV6-4 to TRBJ1-5, with 12 positions matching TRBD1. V was clipped by 7 bases and J by 0 bases; unmatched bases: 16. The germline gives CDR1 MRHNA, CDR2 SNTAGT. CDR3 size: 20 residues. CDR3 DNA sequence: TGTGCCAGCATCCTTTTGCCGGGACAGGGGGCCCCCATTAGCAATCAGCCCCAGCATTTT. This translates into CASILLPGQGAPISNQPQHF.

The rearrangement links TRBV9 to TRBJ1-4; D is uncertain. CDR3 size: 15 residues. Per the germline V gene, CDR1 is SGDLS and CDR2 is YYNGEE. Trimming stripped 4 bases from V and 3 bases from J, with 13 bases between. In DNA, the CDR3 is TGTGCCAGCAGCCCCCGTTGGAGAGCTAATGAAAAACTGTTTTTT. Its translation is CASSPRWRANEKLFF. Using reference TRBV9 and TRBJ1-4 for the parts outside the CDR3, the full variable domain is DSGVTQTPKHLITATGQRVTLRCSPRSGDLSVYWYQQSLDQGLQFLIQYYNGEERAKGNILERFSAQQFPDLHSELNLSSLELGDSALYFCASSPRWRANEKLFFGSGTQLSVL.

The chain combines TRBV29-1 with TRBJ2-2; a weak D match, TRBD2 (5 bases). The V end was cut by 3 bases, the J end by 5 bases, with 7 bases between. Germline V lookup: CDR1 SQVTM, CDR2 ANQGSEA. The CDR3 loop spans 12 amino acids. The CDR3 DNA follows: TGCAGCGTTGACGGGGTTACCGGGGAGCTGTTTTTT. It yields the protein CSVDGVTGELFF.

V and J are TRBV27 and TRBJ2-7; D perhaps matches TRBD2 (6 bases). The CDR3 runs to 14 residues. Germline V CDR1 and CDR2: MNHEY, SMNVEV (reference sequence). Trimming took off 4 bases at V and 3 bases at J, with 13 bases between the two ends. This CDR3 reads CASSYGRVSYEQYF. The CDR3 nucleotides read TGTGCCAGCAGTTACGGGAGAGTCAGCTACGAGCAGTACTTC.

This sequence joins TRBV7-2 and TRBJ2-2, with D perhaps TRBD2 (5 bases). The germline CDR1 and CDR2 sequences are SGHTA and FQGNSA. The CDR3 is 15 residues long. V was trimmed by 4 bases and J by 4 bases, leaving 13 bases between them. CDR3 in amino acids: CASSSTRALTGELFF. The CDR3 nucleotides read TGTGCCAGCAGCTCAACTAGAGCCCTCACCGGGGAGCTGTTTTTT.

This chain uses TRBV18 with TRBJ1-3, with D possibly matching TRBD1 (5 bases). Germline V gene data show CDR1 as KGHSH and CDR2 as LQKENI. V lost 2 bases and J lost 0, with 11 bases in between. The CDR3 is made up of 16 amino acids. CDR3 residues: CASSPTQAFSGNTIYF. CDR3 nucleotide sequence: TGTGCCAGCTCACCAACACAGGCCTTCTCTGGAAACACCATATATTTT.

The chain employs TRBV4-2 and TRBJ1-4, with 9 bases identical to TRBD1. V lost 2 bases to trimming and J lost 4 bases; unmatched junction nucleotides: 2. The CDR3 covers 15 residues. Germline CDR1 LGHNA, CDR2 YNFKEQ. The CDR3, as DNA: TGTGCCAGCAGCCAACCGGACAGGGGTAATGAAAAACTGTTTTTT. Translating gives CASSQPDRGNEKLFF.

V and J are TRBV4-1 and TRBJ2-7, with D hard to call. This CDR3 comprises 16 residues. V was clipped by 5 bases and J by 3 bases, with 20 bases between them. Per germline, CDR1 MGHRA and CDR2 YSYEKL. The CDR3: CASSAIPRLELYEQYF. The CDR3 nucleotides are TGCGCCAGCAGCGCAATTCCTAGGCTCGAGCTCTACGAGCAGTACTTC.

This clone was found a few times. The chain carries TRBV6-5 and TRBJ1-3; D is ambiguous. This CDR3 spans 11 amino acids. V lost 4 bases and J lost 7, with 5 bases in between. Germline loops: CDR1 MNHEY, CDR2 SVGAGI. The CDR3 protein is CASSSRNTIYF. In nucleotides, the CDR3 is TGTGCCAGCAGTTCTCGGAACACCATATATTTT.

This sequence joins TRBV7-6 and TRBJ2-7, with TRBD1 matching over 9 bases. J gave up 6 bases and V 4 bases, and 10 bases lay outside the gene matches. Germline-derived CDR1 and CDR2 are SGHVS and FNYEAQ. CDR3 length: 15 residues. The CDR3, as DNA: TGTGCCAGCAGCTCATTACCCGGGACAGGGCTCGAGCAGTACTTC. Protein: CASSSLPGTGLEQYF.

This sequence joins TRBV6-1 and TRBJ1-1; D may be TRBD1 (6 bases). V was cut by 7 bases and J by 1 base, with 16 bases left in between. Germline V CDR1 and CDR2: MNHNS, SASEGT. The CDR3 has 15 residues. The CDR3 region is CASTLVDRANTEAFF. The CDR3 nucleotides read TGTGCCAGCACCCTAGTGGACAGAGCGAACACTGAAGCTTTCTTT.

Turning to this clone: At one end, the junction sequence differs from germline, possibly due to a read error. The chain employs TRBV7-7 and TRBJ2-1, with D perhaps TRBD2 (5 bases). In germline, CDR1 is SSHAT, CDR2 FNYEAQ (reference sequence). The CDR3 contains 14 residues. CDR3 residues: CASSPQSGSGEQFF. Here the CDR3 DNA reads TGTGCTAGCAGCCCCCAGTCGGGATCTGGTGAGCAGTTCTTC.